What follows describes a single TCR beta chain. Its specificity is unknown. The record originates from a study of cytomegalovirus exposure and HLA in healthy donors. Study context: Unique TCRs from HLA-typed donors, 65 million to 85 million of them, were held in an early data release. The study, taken as a whole, reports: It was reportedly the case that the classifier diagnosed cytomegalovirus status with high specificity and sensitivity.

V lost 2 bases to trimming and J lost 6 bases, with 7 bases between them. Germline CDR1 reads LNHDA; CDR2 reads SQIVND (reference sequence). This CDR3 has 12 amino acids. Donors counted as nominally healthy when sampled, yet unrecorded immune exposures were likely. 13 Jbeta primers and 60 Vbeta primers were used for the PCR. Assay used: immunoSEQ multiplex PCR; TCRdb lists only in-frame clones, some missing. Here the sample table reports approximately 93,000 clones. The V gene is TRBV19, the J gene TRBJ1-1; D gene unclear. The sample taken for sequencing was PBMCs. This receptor was identified in a woman under 40 in good health and CMV-seronegative. The CDR3 protein is CASSISAAEAFF. CDR3 coding DNA: TGTGCCAGTAGTATAAGTGCGGCTGAAGCTTTCTTT.